The TCR beta chain under discussion was sequenced for a study of blood T cell repertoires in COVID-19. As for the study in general: The cDNA or gDNA used as material had been derived from T cells, B-cell-depleted T cells, or PBMCs.

Only in-frame clones appear in the TCRdb table, and some are missing; sequencing was by immunoSEQ multiplex PCR. The data hold 190,000 or so clones, with 75% to 90% observed a single time. The participants were between 18 and 89 years old and came from 24 US areas. Before they entered the study, exposed participants had met a COVID-19 case within 2 weeks. The sequence came from a young woman who had been exposed to COVID-19. The sample consisted of PBMCs or T cells enriched from blood (not recorded which).

The CDR3 spells CASSRDTGQPQHF. CDR3 DNA sequence: TGTGCCAGCAGTAGGGACACGGGTCAGCCCCAGCATTTT. This chain connects TRBV7-9 to TRBJ1-5; D is possibly TRBD1 (6 bases). Germline values: CDR1 SEHNR, CDR2 FQNEAQ (reference sequence). The CDR3 sequence is 13 residues long. Trimming took off 6 bases at V and 6 bases at J, with 12 bases between the two ends.